This T cell receptor beta chain was identified in a study of shared clonotypes between healthy human individuals (dated by TCRdb to the early 2020s). Notes on the research overall: Three men and a couple of women, aged 18 to 49 years, made up the cohort. For each donor, CD4 naive and CD4 memory were each run on three plates, CD8 naive on two plates, and CD8 memory on one plate. Blood TCR repertoires of four to six healthy adults were deeply sequenced to estimate repertoire size and the extent of clonotype sharing between individuals. To increase sequencing depth and limit assay-specific biases, different laboratories used diverse techniques to prepare libraries and sequence TCR repertoires. Between about 0.94 and 8.9 billion PBMCs per donor were obtained by leukapheresis. General conclusions and limits of the study: About 4.5% of naive CD4, approximately 3.7% of naive CD8, around 2.3% of memory CD4, and less than 0.45% of memory CD8 clonotypes were shared across a few donors. Larger estimated clonotype richness was generally found for naive subsets than for memory subsets. Compared with non-shared clonotypes, clonotypes shared by all four sorted-subset donors had higher generation probabilities. Even with the large sequencing depth, rarefaction of the sorted-subset datasets indicated that sequencing was incomplete. Sampling was limited to blood, and TCR repertoires in tissue likely differ from TCR repertoires in blood. Because the study included only a small number of donors, the genetic and exposure-history diversity represented was limited. Pairwise subsampling led to the expectation that sequencing depth would affect the degree of clonotype sharing among donors.

Using the deep immunoSEQ assay, multiplex PCR amplified TCR CDR3 regions from genomic DNA. Genomic DNA extracted from each cell subset was distributed evenly over all wells of several immunoSEQ 96-well plates, and each plate served as one replicate. For sorted subsets, roughly 200 ng genomic DNA, equal to about 30,000 T cell genomes, was loaded into each replicate PCR. Purified libraries were measured with a Qubit 3.0 fluorometer, size-checked on a Bioanalyzer 2100, and measured again with the KAPA Library Quantification kit. Every immunoSEQ 96-well plate was sequenced on a separate single-read 150-cycle Illumina NextSeq 550 flow cell. In the authors' own workflow: Because only junctional sequences without quality scores were contained in the immunoSEQ output, filtering matching that applied to full-length reads could not be performed. To assign V/J genes and CDR3, sequences were annotated using PyIR, a Python wrapper for IgBLAST v1.9, with IMGT germline references. Any read was removed if the V/J assignment was weak (E-value above 1e-6), the CDR3 was missing, or the read contained stop codons, out-of-frame junctions, or ambiguous translated residues. V3J clonotypes were defined as sequences sharing an identical inferred V gene, J gene, and CDR3 amino acid sequence. To compute the percentage overlap between repertoires, the number of shared unique clonotypes was divided by the size of the smaller repertoire. Repertoire richness was assessed with RTK rarefaction, the Chao1 estimator, and Recon v2.1 estimates of unobserved clonotypes. For all TCRbeta clonotypes obtained by the gDNA method from a handful of donors, generation probabilities were computed with OLGA. In TCRdb, the immuneACCESS table is reduced to in-frame sequences with V and J assigned. These tables do not hold every clone; where another copy was compared, an unresolved V gene accounts for under half, and the others remain unexplained. That table gives V, J and clone size, and the DNA gave D and trimming. Across this sample there are about 1.5 million clones, with around 97% seen only once. The ten largest clones take up approximately 1.1% of the sample.

Spanning cysteine to phenylalanine, the CDR3 consists of 13 amino acids. Only the CDR3 part of the read is kept: 39 bases, read in frame from the first base. CDR1 and CDR2 were assigned from the germline V gene as SGHAT and FQNNGV. V is pared back by 5 bases and J by 7 bases, with 12 bases lying between the germline termini. The donors were healthy, HIV-negative adults who had no recently reported acute infections or vaccinations. Every donor was a Caucasian adult residing in Nashville, Tennessee, USA. CD4+ T cells were enriched by magnetic negative selection, after which naive cells were positively selected on CD45RA and the negative fraction was taken as the memory subset. Blood was obtained by leukapheresis, after which PBMCs were separated by Ficoll-Histopaque density gradient centrifugation and cryopreserved in liquid nitrogen vapor phase. Analytical flow cytometry was used to check the purity and quantity of every magnetically sorted T cell population. Genomic DNA was isolated from every sorted fraction and measured by UV absorbance on a Nanodrop 2000c.

To note about this clone: Its antigen is not yet known. Base quality data are lacking; no much larger clone is found one base away.

Material: naive CD4+ T cells sorted from blood. In light of the paper, this sample's cell subset or site label describes: CD45RA+ positively selected. Recombination connected TRBV11-2 to TRBJ1-3, with an unclear D gene assignment. The receptor comes from a man younger than 40 in good health. Here is the DNA: TGTGCCAGCAGCCCACGACCGGGTAACACCATATATTTT. Translation gives CASSPRPGNTIYF.